This TCR beta chain was sequenced for a study of CD8 T cells in ankylosing spondylitis. Turning to this clonotype: Its target is not known.

The CDR3 length is 16 residues. With V trimmed by 3 bases and J by 4 bases, 7 bases remained unmatched. The germline gives CDR1 SGHDT, CDR2 YYEEEE. Findings of the study overall: A motif of 7 or 8 highly homologous TCR beta variants was seen as apparently characteristic of ankylosing spondylitis blood. Significant enrichment of disease-linked clones was reportedly seen in matched ankylosing spondylitis synovial fluid.

Each TCR beta library was made by quantitative 5'-RACE that incorporated molecular barcodes. Using its own MiXCR run on the 5' RACE reads, TCRdb lists one record per CDR3 protein. The repertoire has some 200,000 distinct CDR3 sequences, 9.5% to 15% of them found once; the top ten carry approximately 15%. This chain joins TRBV5-6 and TRBJ2-1; TRBD1 aligns across 10 bases. Sequencing was carried out using blood, either unsorted or a sorted T cell fraction (not recorded which). The TCR sequence derives from a male donor with ankylosing spondylitis or in good health (not recorded which). The CDR3 spells CASSWAGTGEYNEQFF. CDR3 nucleotide sequence: TGTGCCAGCAGCTGGGCGGGGACAGGGGAATACAATGAGCAGTTCTTC.